This note documents a single TCR beta chain sequence. This specimen comes from a study of T cells in Graves' hyperthyroidism and ophthalmopathy. Disease duration was under 3 months in the ophthalmopathy patients, who also had a Clinical Activity Score of at least 3 and a NOSPECS grade of at least 4. From approximately 9.5 ml of fresh peripheral blood, PBMCs were isolated. There were TCR beta CDR3 regions amplified from RNA transcripts. In the first-round RT-PCR of the TCR CDR3, the HTBI primer set was used. A single record per CDR3 protein comes from TCRdb applying MiXCR to the multiplex PCR reads. The sample has about 500,000 distinct CDR3 sequences; about 15% are singletons. This CDR3 contains 14 residues. Trimming at V came to 6 bases and at J to 5 bases, leaving 7 bases not matched to a gene. Per the germline V gene, CDR1 is SGHVS and CDR2 is FQNEAQ.

This TCR was recovered from a woman in her 30s with Graves' ophthalmopathy. The sample comprised blood. The V gene is TRBV7-8, the J gene TRBJ2-5, with 9 bases identical to TRBD2. This chain's CDR3 is CASRRTSVGETQYF. In DNA form, the CDR3 reads TGTGCCAGCAGACGGACTAGCGTCGGGGAGACCCAGTACTTC.